The next 14 T cell receptor beta chains were all read from a single sample in a study of shared clonotypes between healthy human individuals. Libraries were prepared by immunoSEQ multiplex PCR; TCRdb keeps only in-frame clonotypes and omits some of them. The sample consists of over a million clones, more than 75% of them appearing once. The sample consisted of memory CD4+ T cells from PBMCs. This sample's subset: CD45RA-negative fraction. The origin of the receptors is a man younger than 35 in good health. Some clones in this sample may be carry-over from other donors' samples.

This chain links TRBV7-9 with TRBJ2-5, with TRBD1 matching 7 bases. This CDR3 spans 14 amino acids. With V trimmed by 4 bases and J by 1 base, 3 bases remained unmatched. Germline V gene lookup returns CDR1 SEHNR and CDR2 FQNEAQ (reference sequence). The CDR3 protein is CASSSGTVQETQYF. CDR3 in DNA: TGTGCCAGCAGCTCCGGGACAGTCCAAGAGACCCAGTACTTC. The full variable domain, its missing parts supplied by reference TRBV7-9 and TRBJ2-5, is DTGVSQNPRHKITKRGQNVTFRCDPISEHNRLYWYRQTLGQGPEFLTYFQNEAQLEKSRLLSDRFSAERPKGSFSTLEIQRTEQGDSAMYLCASSSGTVQETQYFGPGTRLLVL.

The chain employs TRBV29-1 and TRBJ1-2; D is uncertain. The CDR3 length is 14 residues. The germline V gene encodes CDR1 SQVTM and CDR2 ANQGSEA. V lost 4 bases and J 3 bases, leaving 15 bases between the germline ends. The CDR3 bases are TGCAGCGTTGTGACACTTCTCCGCGACTATGGCTACACCTTC. This translates into CSVVTLLRDYGYTF.

The chain combines TRBV5-1 with TRBJ2-7; no definite D call. Germline V CDR1 and CDR2: SGHRS, YFSETQ. CDR3 length: 14 amino acids. V dropped 7 bases and J dropped 3 bases, with 17 bases sitting between them. CDR3 loop: CASGPATSLYEQYF. For the CDR3, the DNA is TGCGCCAGCGGACCCGCGACAAGCCTCTACGAGCAGTACTTC. Looking up the rest from reference TRBV5-1 and TRBJ2-7 gives the full variable domain: KAGVTQTPRYLIKTRGQQVTLSCSPISGHRSVSWYQQTPGQGLQFLFEYFSETQRNKGNFPGRFSGRQFSNSRSEMNVSTLELGDSALYLCASGPATSLYEQYFGPGTRLTVT.

J is TRBJ1-2 and V is TRBV4-2; TRBD1 aligns across 8 bases. The CDR3 totals 15 residues. Trimming at V came to 1 base and at J to 4 bases, leaving 5 bases not matched to a gene. In germline, CDR1 is LGHNA, CDR2 YNFKEQ. The CDR3 loop is CASSQGITGGYGYTF. DNA for the CDR3: TGTGCCAGCAGCCAAGGGATAACAGGGGGCTATGGCTACACCTTC.

This clone was observed a handful of times. The chain employs TRBV30 and TRBJ2-4, with no clear D. V was shortened by 3 bases and J by 5 bases, with 5 bases between the two germline ends. The CDR3 is made up of 11 amino acids. Germline loops: CDR1 GTSNPN, CDR2 SVGIG (reference sequence). The CDR3 spells CAWRDENIQYF. The CDR3 nucleotides are TGTGCCTGGAGGGATGAAAACATTCAGTACTTC.

V gene TRBV27 combines with J gene TRBJ1-1; D is possibly TRBD1 (5 bases). The CDR3 is 16 amino acids. In germline, CDR1 is MNHEY, CDR2 SMNVEV (reference sequence). Trimming left V 0 bases short and J 3 bases short, with 14 bases between. As DNA, the CDR3 is TGTGCCAGCAGTTTATCGGGCGGGCGCAGGGACACTGAAGCTTTCTTT. This encodes CASSLSGGRRDTEAFF.

The CDR3 sequence is CASSPTESYGYTF. DNA for the CDR3: TGTGCCAGCTCACCAACGGAGTCCTATGGCTACACCTTC. V and J are TRBV18 and TRBJ1-2; D gene uncertain. The germline gives CDR1 KGHSH, CDR2 LQKENI. Between the trimmed V and J ends, which lost 2 bases and 4 bases, there was a span of 8 bases. This CDR3 comprises 13 residues.

This chain connects TRBV28 to TRBJ2-3; possible D gene TRBD2, 5 bases. Germline lookup yields CDR1 MDHEN and CDR2 SYDVKM. This CDR3 contains 16 residues. Trimming left V 6 bases short and J 1 base short, with 17 bases between. CDR3: CASSSAPGLGTDTQYF. In nucleotides, the CDR3 is TGTGCCAGCAGCTCTGCCCCCGGACTCGGCACAGATACGCAGTATTTT.

This clone has just one count. This sequence joins TRBV7-9 and TRBJ1-1, with D perhaps TRBD1 (5 bases). The CDR3 has 12 amino acids. The V end was cut by 6 bases, the J end by 2 bases, with 7 bases between. Germline values: CDR1 SEHNR, CDR2 FQNEAQ (reference sequence). DNA for the CDR3: TGTGCCAGCAGGGACACCAACACTGAAGCTTTCTTT. Protein: CASRDTNTEAFF.

The rearrangement joins TRBV6-1 to TRBJ2-7; D remains ambiguous. CDR1 is MNHNS and CDR2 is SASEGT in the germline V gene. With 10 bases removed from V and 3 bases from J, the gap between germline ends came to 16 bases. The CDR3 is 13 amino acids. The CDR3, as DNA: TGTGCCACCCTCGGTCAAGCGAGCTACGAGCAGTACTTC. Its translation is CATLGQASYEQYF.

The chain joins TRBV30 to TRBJ1-6, with TRBD1 identical over 7 bases. This CDR3 region has 19 residues. The germline gives CDR1 GTSNPN, CDR2 SVGIG (reference sequence). J was trimmed by 8 bases and V by 2 bases; bases with no gene match: 21. CDR3: CAWSPARVTGGRGDSPLHF. CDR3 DNA: TGTGCCTGGAGTCCGGCCCGCGTCACGGGGGGCAGGGGGGATTCACCCCTCCACTTT. Full variable domain (rest looked up from reference TRBV30 and TRBJ1-6): SQTIHQWPATLVQPVGSPLSLECTVEGTSNPNLYWYRQAAGRGLQLLFYSVGIGQISSEVPQNLSASRPQDRQFILSSKKLLLSDSGFYLCAWSPARVTGGRGDSPLHFGNGTRLTVT.

The DNA of the CDR3 is TGTGCCAGCAGTAGGCAGGGGGGTCTTTACTATGGCTACACCTTC. Its protein product is CASSRQGGLYYGYTF. This chain joins TRBV28 and TRBJ1-2; TRBD1 aligns across 7 bases. Germline V gives CDR1 MDHEN, CDR2 SYDVKM. There are 15 residues in the CDR3. V lost 5 bases, J lost 3 bases, and 9 bases stayed unmatched.

The chain is built from TRBV5-4 and TRBJ2-3, with D uncertain. The germline CDR1 and CDR2 sequences are SGHNT and YYREEE (reference sequence). The length of the CDR3 is 15 residues. The V and J ends lost 2 bases and 0 bases respectively, with 10 bases between them. CDR3 residues: CASSFIGSSTDTQYF. The DNA for the CDR3 is TGTGCCAGCAGCTTCATTGGTAGCAGCACAGATACGCAGTATTTT.

The chain combines TRBV5-1 with TRBJ2-2; no clear D. Germline CDR1 and CDR2: SGHRS and YFSETQ. This CDR3 is built from 14 residues. Trimming shortened V by 0 bases and J by 5 bases, and 8 bases separated the two germline ends. CDR3 DNA sequence: TGCGCCAGCAGCTTGGGAACTCTAACCGGGGAGCTGTTTTTT. This codes for CASSLGTLTGELFF.